These T cell receptor beta chains were read from a single sample in a study of blood T cell repertoires in COVID-19. Profiled with immunoSEQ multiplex PCR; TCRdb holds only in-frame clones, not every one. Of about 250,000 clones listed, about four fifths are singletons. Sequencing input: peripheral blood. These receptors originate from a man older than 75 with acute or convalescent COVID-19. The CDR3 runs from the conserved cysteine through the conserved F or W. A D gene is named only where the DNA matches it firmly. Where a row states a size, it is once, few, many or the class of an expanded clone; other rows omit it.

v_call	j_call	clone_size	d_call	cdr3_nt	cdr3_aa
TRBV2	TRBJ1-6	NA	NA	TGTGCCAGCACCGGGACACTAAATTCACCCCTCCACTTT	CASTGTLNSPLHF
TRBV2	TRBJ1-1	NA	TRBD1	TGTGCCACCGGACAGGGGGGCACTGAAGCTTTCTTT	CATGQGGTEAFF
TRBV4-1	TRBJ1-1	NA	TRBD1	TGCGCCAGCAGCCTTACAGGGGTGAACACTGAAGCTTTCTTT	CASSLTGVNTEAFF
TRBV1	TRBJ2-3	NA	NA	TGCTCGATCGCTGAGCGGCGCACAGATACGCAGTATTTT	CSIAERRTDTQYF
TRBV20-1	TRBJ1-2	few	NA	TGCAGTGCTAGAGATCGGGAGGGGTTC	CSARDREGF
TRBV5-1	TRBJ2-5	NA	TRBD1	TGCGCCAGCAGCTTGAATACAGGGGGCCGGGAGACCCAGTACTTC	CASSLNTGGRETQYF
TRBV5-5	TRBJ2-3	few	NA	TGTGCCAGCAGCCACGAACGGGACATCTACACAGATACGCAGTATTTT	CASSHERDIYTDTQYF
TRBV12-3/TRBV12-4	TRBJ1-1	NA	TRBD1	TGTGCCAGCAACGACAGGGAACGGACTGAAGCTTTCTTT	CASNDRERTEAFF
TRBV7-9	TRBJ1-1	NA	TRBD1	TGTGCCAGCAGCTTAGCGGGGGACAGAGCCTTCATCCGAGCTTTCTTT	CASSLAGDRAFIRAFF
TRBV3-1/TRBV3-2	TRBJ2-3	NA	NA	TGTGCCAGCAGCCCTCAAGAAAAGACAGGTATTGAAGCAGATACGCAGTATTTT	CASSPQEKTGIEADTQYF
TRBV29-1	TRBJ2-3	NA	TRBD1	TGCAGCGTGACTGACAGGGGCGCAACTACGCAGTATTTT	CSVTDRGATTQYF
TRBV5-1	TRBJ2-7	few	TRBD1	TGCGCCAGCAGCTTCGGGACAGGGGACATTGGCGAGCAGTACTTC	CASSFGTGDIGEQYF
TRBV25-1	TRBJ2-7	NA	TRBD1	TGTGCCAGCAGTGACCCCGGGACAGGGGCCTACGAGCAGTACTTC	CASSDPGTGAYEQYF
TRBV6-5	TRBJ1-2	NA	TRBD1	TGTGCCAGTCAAACAGGGGGGAGCGGCTACACCTTC	CASQTGGSGYTF
TRBV6-5	TRBJ2-3	NA	NA	TGTGCCAGCAACCAGGGGGCGGGGGGCACAGATACGCAGTATTTT	CASNQGAGGTDTQYF
TRBV6-5	TRBJ2-2	NA	TRBD1	TGTGCCATTCCGGGACAGAATCAGGACACCGGGGAGCTGTTTTTT	CAIPGQNQDTGELFF
TRBV2	TRBJ1-6	NA	TRBD1	TGTGCCAGCATCGCAGGGACAGGGGTAAATTCACCCCTCCACTTT	CASIAGTGVNSPLHF
TRBV3-1/TRBV3-2	TRBJ1-2	NA	TRBD1	TGTGCCAGCAGCCAAAAGTTAGGACAGGGGGCTGGGGGCTACACCTTC	CASSQKLGQGAGGYTF
TRBV10-3	TRBJ2-1	NA	NA	TGTGCCATTCAACCGGGACTCTACAATGAGCAGTTCTTC	CAIQPGLYNEQFF
TRBV30	TRBJ1-5	NA	TRBD1	TGTGCCTGGGCCAGGACAGGGGAGGATCAGCCCCAGCATTTT	CAWARTGEDQPQHF
TRBV28	TRBJ1-1	many	TRBD1	TGTGCCAGCACCTTTTTAAGGGGGGGTGGACAGGGGGTGAACACTGAAGCTTTCTTT	CASTFLRGGGQGVNTEAFF
TRBV6-5	TRBJ2-7	once	TRBD1	TGTGCCAGCAGAACAGGACAGGGGAATTCCGAGCAGTACTTC	CASRTGQGNSEQYF
TRBV10-3	TRBJ2-5	NA	TRBD2	TGTGCCACCAGAGACCAACCGGGACTAGCGCCAGAGACCCAGTACTTC	CATRDQPGLAPETQYF
TRBV7-9	TRBJ2-1	NA	TRBD2	TGTGCCAGCAGCACGACTAGCGGCTTAAGCTCCTACAATGAGCAGTTCTTC	CASSTTSGLSSYNEQFF
TRBV4-1	TRBJ2-3	NA	TRBD2	TGCGCCAGCAGCCAAGATCGGACTAGAGGGTCGGATACGCAGTATTTT	CASSQDRTRGSDTQYF
TRBV4-2	TRBJ2-1	NA	TRBD2	TGTGCCAGCAGCCAAGGGCGGGGGGGCAGTAAGGATGAGCAGTTCTTC	CASSQGRGGSKDEQFF
TRBV19	TRBJ1-1	NA	TRBD1	TGTGCCAGTAGCTTGACAGGGACGAACACTGAAGCTTTCTTT	CASSLTGTNTEAFF
TRBV28	TRBJ1-3	few	TRBD1	TGTGCCAGCAGTGTGTGGGGACAGGGGGCTCAAAAAGTATCTGGAAACACCATATATTTT	CASSVWGQGAQKVSGNTIYF
TRBV27	TRBJ1-4	once	TRBD1	TGTGCCAGCAGCCCAAGGACAGGTTTCTTACATGAAAAACTGTTTTTT	CASSPRTGFLHEKLFF
TRBV5-1	TRBJ1-1	NA	NA	TGCGCCAGCAGCTTGAGTTTATCAGTGAACACTGAAGCTTTCTTT	CASSLSLSVNTEAFF
TRBV28	TRBJ2-3	NA	TRBD2	TGTGCCAGCAGTTTATGGACTAGCGGAGGGGCCCCAGATACGCAGTATTTT	CASSLWTSGGAPDTQYF
TRBV3-1/TRBV3-2	TRBJ2-1	NA	NA	TGTGCCAGCAGCCAAGATGGGGGGAGCTCCTACAATGAGCAGTTCTTC	CASSQDGGSSYNEQFF
TRBV6-5	TRBJ2-3	NA	NA	TGTGCCAGCAGTCCTGAGGGCTCCAGGGGTACGCAGTATTTT	CASSPEGSRGTQYF
TRBV29-1	TRBJ2-2	NA	NA	TGCAGCGTTGAAGAGGGCCGGGGTTGGACCGGGGAGCTGTTTTTT	CSVEEGRGWTGELFF
TRBV6-4	TRBJ2-1	NA	TRBD2	TGTGCCAGCAGCGTAGCGGGAGGGCCCGTATATGAGCAGTTCTTC	CASSVAGGPVYEQFF
TRBV6-5	TRBJ2-5	NA	NA	TGTGCCAGCAGCCCGGGGAATTCTGAGTACTTC	CASSPGNSEYF
TRBV19	TRBJ2-1	few	NA	TGTGCCAGTAGGGCGGGGACGGGAGAGCAGTTCTTC	CASRAGTGEQFF
TRBV11-2	TRBJ1-1	NA	NA	TGTGCCAGCAGCAAGCGGGGGGTCCAATACACTGAAGCTTTCTTT	CASSKRGVQYTEAFF
TRBV3-1/TRBV3-2	TRBJ1-1	NA	NA	TGTGCCAGCAGCCAAGTGTGGGGGGGCAGGGCCACTGAAGCTTTCTTT	CASSQVWGGRATEAFF
TRBV3-1/TRBV3-2	TRBJ2-1	NA	NA	TGTGCCAGCAGCCCCTTCCCTAATGCGGCCCCCACGGAGCAGTTCTTC	CASSPFPNAAPTEQFF
TRBV6-1	TRBJ1-1	once	NA	TGTGCCAGCAGTGAATGGTCCGGCCGGGGGGCTTTCTTT	CASSEWSGRGAFF
TRBV14	TRBJ2-5	NA	NA	TGTGCCAGCAGCCAAGATCTAGGAGAGACCCAGTACTTC	CASSQDLGETQYF
TRBV2	TRBJ1-2	NA	NA	TGTGCCAGCAGGAAACTACAGGGAGACGGCTACACCTTC	CASRKLQGDGYTF
TRBV4-2	TRBJ1-3	NA	TRBD1	TGTGCCAGCAGCCAAGAAGGCTACAGGGGGCCTGGAAACACCATATATTTT	CASSQEGYRGPGNTIYF
TRBV30	TRBJ2-5	NA	TRBD2	TGTGCCTGGAGGACTAGCGGGAGGGCCAGGCAAGAGACCCAGTACTTC	CAWRTSGRARQETQYF
TRBV14	TRBJ2-7	NA	TRBD2	TGTGCCAGCAGCAAACTCCGGGACTACGACGAGCAGTACTTC	CASSKLRDYDEQYF
TRBV30	TRBJ1-6	NA	NA	TGTGCCTGGAGTGTACCGCAGGGGACAAATTCACCCCTCCACTTT	CAWSVPQGTNSPLHF
TRBV9	TRBJ2-1	NA	TRBD2	TGTGCCAGCAGCGGGGGACTAGCAGGAGGTGAGCAGTTCTTC	CASSGGLAGGEQFF
TRBV20-1	TRBJ2-7	NA	NA	TGCAGTGCTGGTGGGCCATCGCTTTCTTCCTACGAGCAGTACTTC	CSAGGPSLSSYEQYF
TRBV9	TRBJ2-3	NA	NA	TGTGCCAGCAGCGTAGATCCCCTCACAGATACGCAGTATTTT	CASSVDPLTDTQYF
TRBV10-2	TRBJ2-1	few	TRBD2	TGCGCCAGCAGTGAGGCTGGGACTAGCGGGAGGGGCTCCTACAATGAGCAGTTCTTC	CASSEAGTSGRGSYNEQFF
TRBV25-1	TRBJ2-5	NA	TRBD1	TGTGCCAGCAGTGAAGGGGCTAGGACAGGGGCCTTCCAAGAGACCCAGTACTTC	CASSEGARTGAFQETQYF
TRBV29-1	TRBJ1-1	NA	NA	TGCAGCACAACAGGGACGGTGGTAACTGAAGCTTTCTTT	CSTTGTVVTEAFF
TRBV28	TRBJ2-1	NA	TRBD2	TGTGCCAGCAGTTTTGCCGGGCTAGCGGGAGGTCGGTTGCAGTTCTTC	CASSFAGLAGGRLQFF
TRBV3-1/TRBV3-2	TRBJ1-1	NA	NA	TGTGCCAGCAGCTTCCAAGCTTCTGGAGCTTTCTTT	CASSFQASGAFF
TRBV6-1	TRBJ2-5	few	TRBD2	TGTGCCAGCAGTGAAGCGACTAGCGGGGGGGCCCCGGGGCAAGAGACCCAGTACTTC	CASSEATSGGAPGQETQYF
TRBV11-1	TRBJ2-3	NA	NA	TGTGCCAGCAGTTCCCAGGGGCAGAACACAGATACGCAGTATTTT	CASSSQGQNTDTQYF
TRBV29-1	TRBJ2-3	NA	TRBD2	TGCAGCGTTGAAGGGACTAGTCGGGTCGGCACAGATACGCAGTATTTT	CSVEGTSRVGTDTQYF
TRBV6-1	TRBJ2-3	NA	NA	TGTGCCAGCAGTGAAGCCTTTGTAGATACGCAGTATTTT	CASSEAFVDTQYF